A selection of T cell receptor beta chains follows, all from one sample in a study of shared clonotypes between healthy human individuals. Repertoires were generated with immunoSEQ multiplex PCR, while TCRdb's copy carries only in-frame clones and drops some. The sample includes 2 million to 2.5 million clones, roughly 95% seen only once; the top ten take roughly 0.13%. The sequenced material came from naive CD4+ T cells sorted from blood. These receptors were collected from a man between 18 and 35 years old in good health. Each CDR3 is given with its conserved first and last residue.

v_gene: TRBV30; len: 14; CDR3aa: CAWRIQGGNDEQYF
v_gene: TRBV7-9; len: 17; CDR3aa: CASSLATIGLAGTQQYF
v_gene: TRBV10-3; len: 14; CDR3aa: CAISEGQGATEAFF
v_gene: TRBV7-3; len: 13; CDR3aa: CASSLTDRAEAFF
v_gene: TRBV18; len: 15; CDR3aa: CASSLDRDYNSPLHF
v_gene: TRBV29-1; len: 12; CDR3aa: CSVGAANQPQHF
v_gene: TRBV25-1; len: 16; CDR3aa: CASSEYSSSGRGEQFF
v_gene: TRBV7-2; len: 14; CDR3aa: CASSSPGEPTEAFF
v_gene: TRBV4-1; len: 12; CDR3aa: CASSLFADTQYF
v_gene: TRBV5-6; len: 14; CDR3aa: CASSPGGLTYEQYF
v_gene: TRBV5-4; len: 15; CDR3aa: CASSPSGTVNEKLFF